Sequencing of this T cell receptor (beta chain) was carried out in a study of T cell responses to AZD1222 COVID-19 vaccine. Here immunoSEQ multiplex PCR was the method, and the copy in TCRdb shows in-frame clones only, minus some. The data show 250,000 to 300,000 clones, with 90% to 95% seen just once and around 0.58% held by the top ten. The sequence was obtained from an adult who received the AZD1222 COVID-19 vaccine. The source was peripheral blood, collected 28 days after the second AZD1222 dose.

The CDR3 coding sequence is TGTGCCAGCTCACCTCGACAGGGGGACACCGGGGAGCTGTTTTTT. It encodes CASSPRQGDTGELFF. V is TRBV18 and J is TRBJ2-2; 9 nucleotides align to TRBD1. Germline V gene data show CDR1 as KGHSH and CDR2 as LQKENI. The V segment lost 3 bases and the J segment 3 bases; nucleotides outside the gene matches: 2. CDR3 length equals 15 residues.